This is a list of T cell receptor beta chains from one sample in a study of Graves' ophthalmopathy and Graves' hyperthyroidism. TCRdb re-analysed the multiplex PCR reads in MiXCR, keeping a single row per CDR3 protein. The table records over a million distinct CDR3 sequences, about two fifths of them present only once. Sequencing was carried out using peripheral blood or thyroid tissue (not recorded which). The receptors come from an adult man with Graves' hyperthyroidism. The CDR3 runs from the conserved cysteine through the conserved F or W. D genes are given only for firm matches. Not all rows give a size; the values are once, few, many and, for expanded clones, a class.

J gene: TRBJ2-3
clone size: few
D gene: NA
V gene: TRBV7-8
CDR3 protein: CASSLVRTDTQYF

J gene: TRBJ2-5
clone size: NA
D gene: TRBD2
V gene: TRBV7-9
CDR3 protein: CASSPGLASQETQYF

J gene: TRBJ2-7
clone size: many
D gene: NA
V gene: TRBV20-1
CDR3 protein: CSASGGEQYF

J gene: TRBJ1-2
clone size: many
D gene: TRBD1
V gene: TRBV20-1
CDR3 protein: CSASLYRDRANYGYTF

J gene: TRBJ2-5
clone size: NA
D gene: NA
V gene: TRBV6-2/TRBV6-3
CDR3 protein: CASSTEDPVETQYF

J gene: TRBJ2-7
clone size: many
D gene: NA
V gene: TRBV20-1
CDR3 protein: CSAGSGAYEQYF

J gene: TRBJ1-6
clone size: NA
D gene: TRBD1
V gene: TRBV13
CDR3 protein: CASSEKGAGNSPLHF

J gene: TRBJ2-5
clone size: NA
D gene: NA
V gene: TRBV28
CDR3 protein: CASIGWGRSGETQYF

J gene: TRBJ1-1
clone size: NA
D gene: TRBD1
V gene: TRBV10-3
CDR3 protein: CAISEIKGQGQAFF

J gene: TRBJ2-7
clone size: many
D gene: NA
V gene: TRBV2
CDR3 protein: CASSEASRAYEQYF

J gene: TRBJ2-2
clone size: NA
D gene: TRBD1
V gene: TRBV10-3
CDR3 protein: CAITPGQGVVGELFF

J gene: TRBJ1-5
clone size: many
D gene: NA
V gene: TRBV15
CDR3 protein: CATSRDQGSNQPQHF

J gene: TRBJ1-2
clone size: NA
D gene: TRBD1
V gene: TRBV20-1
CDR3 protein: CSAWRTGGEFASGYTF

J gene: TRBJ2-7
clone size: NA
D gene: TRBD1
V gene: TRBV10-3
CDR3 protein: CASAWDSPYEQYF

J gene: TRBJ1-6
clone size: NA
D gene: TRBD1
V gene: TRBV7-9
CDR3 protein: CASSLDPGQPDFSSNSPLHF

J gene: TRBJ2-5
clone size: NA
D gene: NA
V gene: TRBV24-1
CDR3 protein: CATAETQYF

J gene: TRBJ2-7
clone size: NA
D gene: TRBD2
V gene: TRBV19
CDR3 protein: CASSRVAGGTTDTQYF

J gene: TRBJ2-7
clone size: NA
D gene: TRBD1
V gene: TRBV5-6
CDR3 protein: CASSLENRGYEQYF

J gene: TRBJ2-6
clone size: NA
D gene: NA
V gene: TRBV5-1
CDR3 protein: CASSLLPGSGSGANVLTF

J gene: TRBJ1-1
clone size: NA
D gene: TRBD1
V gene: TRBV5-1
CDR3 protein: CASSLDTTGNTEALF

J gene: TRBJ2-7
clone size: many
D gene: TRBD2
V gene: TRBV15
CDR3 protein: CATSDSVTSGDYEQYF

J gene: TRBJ1-2
clone size: few
D gene: NA
V gene: TRBV29-1
CDR3 protein: CSVDWAHYGYTF

J gene: TRBJ1-1
clone size: NA
D gene: NA
V gene: TRBV29-1
CDR3 protein: CSLGSSANTEAFF

J gene: TRBJ1-1
clone size: NA
D gene: TRBD1
V gene: TRBV7-8
CDR3 protein: CASRSGTGRNAFF

J gene: TRBJ2-2
clone size: many
D gene: NA
V gene: TRBV11-2
CDR3 protein: CASSLLRSMGELFF

J gene: TRBJ2-7
clone size: NA
D gene: NA
V gene: TRBV6-6
CDR3 protein: CASSRGSDGLYEQYF